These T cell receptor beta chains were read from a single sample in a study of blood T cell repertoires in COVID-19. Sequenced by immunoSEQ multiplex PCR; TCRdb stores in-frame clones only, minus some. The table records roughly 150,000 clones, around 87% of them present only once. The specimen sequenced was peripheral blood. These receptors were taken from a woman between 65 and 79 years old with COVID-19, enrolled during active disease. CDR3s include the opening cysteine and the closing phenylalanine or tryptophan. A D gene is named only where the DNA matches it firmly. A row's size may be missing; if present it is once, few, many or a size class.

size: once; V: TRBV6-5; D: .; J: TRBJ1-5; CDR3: CASSRDTNQPQHF; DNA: TGTGCCAGCAGCCGGGACACCAATCAGCCCCAGCATTTT
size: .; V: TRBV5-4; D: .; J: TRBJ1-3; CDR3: CASSLGGAQGNTIYF; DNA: TGTGCCAGCAGCTTAGGAGGGGCGCAGGGAAACACCATATATTTT
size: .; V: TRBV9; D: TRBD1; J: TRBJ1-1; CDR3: CASSVFETGYPEAFF; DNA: TGTGCCAGCAGCGTCTTTGAGACAGGGTACCCTGAAGCTTTCTTT
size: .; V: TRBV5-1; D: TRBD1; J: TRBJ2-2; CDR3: CASSSQTGANTGELFF; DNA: TGCGCCAGCAGCTCACAAACAGGGGCAAACACCGGGGAGCTGTTTTTT
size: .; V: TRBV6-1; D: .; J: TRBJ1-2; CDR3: CASSDYSGGYTF; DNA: TGTGCCAGCAGTGATTATTCAGGTGGCTACACCTTC
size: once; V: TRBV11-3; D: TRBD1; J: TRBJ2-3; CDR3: CASSLRTGGEADTQYF; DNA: TGTGCCAGCAGCTTAAGGACAGGGGGCGAAGCAGATACGCAGTATTTT
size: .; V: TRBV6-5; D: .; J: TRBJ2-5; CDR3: CASSYSQAHQETQYF; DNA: TGTGCCAGCAGTTACTCACAGGCGCACCAAGAGACCCAGTACTTC
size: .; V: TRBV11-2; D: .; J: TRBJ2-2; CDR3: CASSPGTSGGELFF; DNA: TGTGCCAGCAGTCCCGGGACTTCGGGCGGGGAGCTGTTTTTT
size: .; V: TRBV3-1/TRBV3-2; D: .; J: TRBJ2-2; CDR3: CASSHRGNTGELFF; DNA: TGTGCCAGCAGCCATCGGGGGAACACCGGGGAGCTGTTTTTT
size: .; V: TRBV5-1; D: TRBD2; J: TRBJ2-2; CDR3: CATTVGTSGGPNTGELFF; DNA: TGCGCCACGACCGTAGGGACTAGCGGGGGGCCGAACACCGGGGAGCTGTTTTTT